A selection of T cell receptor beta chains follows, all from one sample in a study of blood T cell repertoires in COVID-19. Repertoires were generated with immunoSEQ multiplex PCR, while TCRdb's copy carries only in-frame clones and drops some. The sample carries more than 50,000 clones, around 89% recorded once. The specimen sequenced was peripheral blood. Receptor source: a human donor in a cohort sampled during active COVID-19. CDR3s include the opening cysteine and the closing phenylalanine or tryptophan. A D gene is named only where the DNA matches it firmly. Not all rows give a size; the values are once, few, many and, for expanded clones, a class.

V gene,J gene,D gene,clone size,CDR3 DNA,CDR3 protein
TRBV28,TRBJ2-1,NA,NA,TGTGCCAGCGTCTCGGTCAATGAGCAGTTCTTC,CASVSVNEQFF
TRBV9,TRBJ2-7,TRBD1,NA,TGTGCCAGCAGTCCGACAGGGGGAAGGATTTACGAGCAGTACTTC,CASSPTGGRIYEQYF
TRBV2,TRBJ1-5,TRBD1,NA,TGTGCCAGCACTAGACAGGGATATAGCAATCAGCCCCAGCATTTT,CASTRQGYSNQPQHF
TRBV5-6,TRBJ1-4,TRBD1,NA,TGTGCCAGCAGCCAAACCTCAGGGGGTGGTGAAAAACTGTTTTTT,CASSQTSGGGEKLFF
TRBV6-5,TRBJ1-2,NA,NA,TGTGCCAGCAGTTACTCGAGCGCAGACTATGGCTACACCTTC,CASSYSSADYGYTF
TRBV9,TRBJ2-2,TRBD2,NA,TGTGCCAGCAGCGTCGCGGGGGGGCCCGACACCGGGGAGCTGTTTTTT,CASSVAGGPDTGELFF
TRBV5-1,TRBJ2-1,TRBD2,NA,TGCGCCAGCAGCTCCGGGGGGGGAAATGAGCAGTTCTTC,CASSSGGGNEQFF
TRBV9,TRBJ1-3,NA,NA,TGTGCCAGCAGCCCAGAGGGGGTCGGAAACACCATATATTTT,CASSPEGVGNTIYF
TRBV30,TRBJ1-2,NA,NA,TGTGCCTGGAGCGAACAGGGTTTTAGTTCGGGTGGCTACACCTTC,CAWSEQGFSSGGYTF
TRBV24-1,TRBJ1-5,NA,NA,TGTGCCACCAGCTTTGGGGGGATTGGGCAGCCCCAGCATTTT,CATSFGGIGQPQHF
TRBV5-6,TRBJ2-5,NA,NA,TGTGCCAGCAGCTCTAGTGGTCTGGAGACCCAGTACTTC,CASSSSGLETQYF
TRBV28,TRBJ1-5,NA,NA,TGTGCCAGCAGTCCGAGATCAAGGGGGCAGCCCCAGCATTTT,CASSPRSRGQPQHF
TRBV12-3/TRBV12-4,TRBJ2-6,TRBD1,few,TGTGCCAGCGGACAGGCTGGGGCCAACGTCCTGACTTTC,CASGQAGANVLTF
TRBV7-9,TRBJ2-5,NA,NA,TGTGCCAGCAGCTTAGTCCGGGAGTACCAAGAGACCCAGTACTTC,CASSLVREYQETQYF
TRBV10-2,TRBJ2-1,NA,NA,TGCGCCAGCAGTAGCGAGATCCAGCAGTTCTTC,CASSSEIQQFF
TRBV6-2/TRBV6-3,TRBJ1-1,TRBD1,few,TGTGCCAGCAGTTACTCGAGTACAGGGGGGAAGGCTGAAGCTTTCTTT,CASSYSSTGGKAEAFF
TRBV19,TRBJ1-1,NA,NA,TGTGCCAGTAAGAGGCTGAACACTGAAGCTTTCTTT,CASKRLNTEAFF
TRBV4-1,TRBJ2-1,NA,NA,TGCGCCAGCGGTTTTGGGAGCAATGAGCAGTTCTTC,CASGFGSNEQFF
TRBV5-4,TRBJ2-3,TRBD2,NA,TGTGCCAGCAGCACCCCGGTAGCGGGAGATCGTTCAGATACGCAGTATTTT,CASSTPVAGDRSDTQYF
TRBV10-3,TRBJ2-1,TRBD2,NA,TGTGCCATCAGTGAGTCCGGACTAGCGGGGAGGAATGAGCAGTTCTTC,CAISESGLAGRNEQFF
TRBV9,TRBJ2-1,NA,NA,TGTGCCAGCAGCCTCGATAGCGGCCCTTACAATGAGCAGTTCTTC,CASSLDSGPYNEQFF
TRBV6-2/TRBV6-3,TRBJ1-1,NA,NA,TGTGCCAGCAGTCCAACAGGGTGGACTGAAGCTTTCTTT,CASSPTGWTEAFF
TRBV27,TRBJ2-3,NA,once,TGTGCCAGCAGTTTCCTCCCGGAGATATCCACAGATACGCAGTATTTT,CASSFLPEISTDTQYF
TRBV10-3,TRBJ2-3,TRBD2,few,TGTGCCATCAGTGTGGTGGGAGGGGCAGATACGCAGTATTTT,CAISVVGGADTQYF
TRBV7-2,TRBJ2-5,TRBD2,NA,TGTGCCAGCAGCTTAAGTTTCGGACTAGCGGGACGTGAGGAGACCCAGTACTTC,CASSLSFGLAGREETQYF
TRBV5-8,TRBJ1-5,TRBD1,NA,TGTGCCAGCAGCCCTATCGACAGGGAAAATCAGCCCCAGCATTTT,CASSPIDRENQPQHF
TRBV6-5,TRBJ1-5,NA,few,TGTGCCAGCAGTACCCTGGGGGGGATGGATCAGCCCCAGCATTTT,CASSTLGGMDQPQHF
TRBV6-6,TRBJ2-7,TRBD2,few,TGTGCCAGCAGTGATACCGGACTAGCGGGAGCCGAGCAGTACTTC,CASSDTGLAGAEQYF
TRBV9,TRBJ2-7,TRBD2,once,TGTGCCAGCAGCGTAGGGACTAGCGGGGCCTACGAGCAGTACTTC,CASSVGTSGAYEQYF
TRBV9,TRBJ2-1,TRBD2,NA,TGTGCCAGCAGCGTAGGGCGGGAGTCTTACAATGAGCAGTTCTTC,CASSVGRESYNEQFF
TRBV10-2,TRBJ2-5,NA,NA,TGCGCCAGCAGGGTCCAGGGGAAGACCCAGTACTTC,CASRVQGKTQYF
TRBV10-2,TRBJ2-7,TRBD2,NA,TGCGCCAGCGGGGGGACTAGCGGGGGACTCTACGAGCAGTACTTC,CASGGTSGGLYEQYF
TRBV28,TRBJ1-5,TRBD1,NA,TGTGCCAGCAGTTTTGAGGGGGCTTATAGCAATCAGCCCCAGCATTTT,CASSFEGAYSNQPQHF
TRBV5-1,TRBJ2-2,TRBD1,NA,TGCGCCAGCAGAACCGGGACAGGGTCAACCGGGGAGCTGTTTTTT,CASRTGTGSTGELFF
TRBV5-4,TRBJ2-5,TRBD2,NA,TGTGCCAGCAGCTGGGGACTAGCGGGGAAAGAGACCCAGTACTTC,CASSWGLAGKETQYF
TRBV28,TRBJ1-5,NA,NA,TGTGCCAGTAATCAGGGAGGTCAGCCCCAGCATTTT,CASNQGGQPQHF
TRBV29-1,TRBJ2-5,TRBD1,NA,TGCAGCGGCCTGGACAGGGGCAAAACATACCAAGAGACCCAGTACTTC,CSGLDRGKTYQETQYF
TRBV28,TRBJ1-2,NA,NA,TGTGCCAGCAGTTGGGGACGGGAGGAGGGCTACACCTTC,CASSWGREEGYTF
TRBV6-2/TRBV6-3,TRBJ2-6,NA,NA,TGTGCCAGCAGTTACTCGACAGGTGGGGCCAACGTCCTGACTTTC,CASSYSTGGANVLTF
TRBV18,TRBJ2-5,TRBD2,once,TGTGCCAGCTCACCACGACTAGCGGGAATGTACCAAGAGACCCAGTACTTC,CASSPRLAGMYQETQYF
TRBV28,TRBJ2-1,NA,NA,TGTGCCAGCAGCAGGAAGAGCTCCTACAATGAGCAGTTCTTC,CASSRKSSYNEQFF
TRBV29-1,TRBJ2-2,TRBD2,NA,TGCAGCGTTGTTACGGGACTAAACACCGGGGAGCTGTTTTTT,CSVVTGLNTGELFF
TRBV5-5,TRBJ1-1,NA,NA,TGTGCCAGCAGCTTGGCCCCCTATAACAGGAACACTGAAGCTTTCTTT,CASSLAPYNRNTEAFF
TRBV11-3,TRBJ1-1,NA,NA,TGTGCCAGCAGCCCAGGGGCGAACACTGAAGCTTTCTTT,CASSPGANTEAFF